This entry lists 25 T cell receptor beta chains sequenced from one sample in a study of T cell clonality in common variable immunodeficiency. Sequenced by immunoSEQ multiplex PCR; TCRdb stores in-frame clones only, minus some. The profile covers around 60,000 clones, none occurring a single time. Sequences were obtained from peripheral blood mononuclear cells. Every receptor here comes from a person aged 18-69 years in good health.

This clone has more than one count but fewer than ten. The missing CDR3 end, 3 residues past where the read stops, is filled in from the germline J gene. This rearrangement joins TRBV27 to TRBJ2-7; D may be TRBD1 (6 bases). Germline V CDR1 and CDR2: MNHEY, SMNVEV (reference sequence). The CDR3 covers 14 residues. Trimming removed 4 bases at V and 2 bases at J, with 12 bases between. CDR3 bases read: TGTGCCAGCAGTTCCCGGGACACAACCTACGAG. As protein: CASSSRDTTYE. The whole CDR3 is CASSSRDTTYEQYF.

Ten or more counts support this clone. The sequence runs out 3 residues before the end of the CDR3; the remainder is reconstructed from the germline J gene. The genes are TRBV30 and TRBJ1-1; 7 positions match TRBD1. Trimming took 5 bases from V and 5 from J; bases not matched to a gene: 8. The CDR3 consists of 13 residues. Germline CDR1 reads GTSNPN; CDR2 reads SVGIG (reference sequence). The CDR3 reads CAWAAGRGTEAFF. Incomplete CDR3 DNA: TGTGCCTGGGCCGCGGGCAGGGGGACTGAA.

This clone was found many times. The read stops 3 residues short of the end of the CDR3; the missing end is completed from the germline J gene. The chain has TRBV29-1 and TRBJ1-2; 9 bases are a match to TRBD1. CDR3 length: 14 residues. Germline V lookup: CDR1 SQVTM, CDR2 ANQGSEA. V trimming: 1 base; J trimming: 3 bases; junction bases outside the gene matches: 3. Partial CDR3 DNA: TGCAGCGTTGAAGGGACAGGGGTAGACTATGGC. This gives the protein CSVEGTGVDYG. The full-length CDR3 reads as CSVEGTGVDYGYTF.

Ten or more counts support this clone. The read ends 3 residues before the CDR3 terminus; that terminus is restored from the germline J gene. V is TRBV6-2 or TRBV6-3 and J is TRBJ1-3; a weak D match, TRBD1 (6 bases). Trimming stripped 6 bases from V and 4 bases from J, with 13 bases between. The CDR3 consists of 14 residues. Germline V gives CDR1 MNHEY, CDR2 SVGEGT. The CDR3 reads CASRLPGAGNTIYF. The part of the CDR3 DNA that was read is TGTGCCAGCAGACTCCCAGGGGCCGGAAACACC.

The sample holds many counts of this clone. The DNA ends 3 residues before the CDR3 does, and the rest of the CDR3 is filled in from the germline J gene. Other DNA sequences in this specimen translate into the identical CDR3. The rearrangement links TRBV5-1 to TRBJ2-6; 8 bases align to TRBD1. Germline CDR1 reads SGHRS; CDR2 reads YFSETQ. V gave up 5 bases and J gave up 2 bases; unmatched junction bases: 3. The CDR3 loop spans 15 amino acids. CDR3 protein: CASSQGAPGANVLTF. The covered CDR3 bases are TGCGCCAGCAGTCAGGGGGCGCCTGGGGCCAACGTC.

This clone was detected ten times or more. Read sequence stops 3 residues before the CDR3 end, and the germline J gene provides the missing end. The chain couples TRBV10-3 to TRBJ1-3; a weak D match, TRBD1 (5 bases). V was clipped by 3 bases and J by 0 bases, with 12 bases between them. Germline-derived CDR1 and CDR2 are ENHRY and SYGVKD. CDR3 length equals 16 residues. The CDR3 sequence is CAISDLTGSSGNTIYF. Incomplete CDR3 DNA: TGTGCCATCAGTGATCTCACAGGAAGCTCTGGAAACACC.

In this sample, this clone turned up many times. Coverage ceases 3 residues before the CDR3 finishes, and the germline J gene fills in the end. The chain employs TRBV7-9 and TRBJ2-7; D not certain. Germline CDR1 and CDR2: SEHNR and FQNEAQ (reference sequence). V lost 5 bases and J 2 bases, leaving 7 bases between the germline ends. This CDR3 is 12 amino acids long. Here the CDR3 reads CASSASPYEQYF. The sequenced CDR3 bases are TGTGCCAGCAGCGCTAGTCCCTACGAG.

This clone was picked up a small number of times. The read comes to an end 3 residues before the CDR3 does, leaving the germline J gene to fill in the end. V is TRBV11-2 and J is TRBJ1-1, with TRBD1 as a possible D gene (6 bases). The CDR3 consists of 13 residues. V shed 5 bases and J shed 4 bases, with 11 bases lying between them. Germline assignment: CDR1 SGHAT and CDR2 FQNNGV. CDR3 DNA (partial): TGTGCCAGCAGCCCAGGGGAGGGCACTGAA. Translation gives CASSPGEGTE. In full, the CDR3 reads CASSPGEGTEAFF.

The table lists this clone with many counts. The missing CDR3 end, 3 residues past where the read stops, is filled in from the germline J gene. The chain joins TRBV7-8 to TRBJ1-1; D is perhaps TRBD1 (5 bases). Trimming removed 1 base at V and 5 bases at J, with 11 bases between. Germline V gene sequence: CDR1 SGHVS, CDR2 FQNEAQ. CDR3 length: 14 residues. This chain's CDR3 is CASSLDRQGTEAFF. The CDR3 bases that were read are TGTGCCAGCAGCTTAGACCGGCAGGGTACTGAA.

There are many counts of this clone. The read stops 3 residues short of the end of the CDR3; the missing end is completed from the germline J gene. The rearrangement links TRBV20-1 to TRBJ2-1, with TRBD1 matching over 9 bases. This CDR3 is 15 amino acids long. Germline V lookup: CDR1 DFQATT, CDR2 SNEGSKA (reference sequence). V gave up 3 bases and J gave up 6 bases; unmatched junction bases: 9. Here the CDR3 reads CSAREQGAPLNEQFF. Partial CDR3 DNA: TGCAGTGCTAGGGAACAGGGGGCGCCCCTCAATGAG.

This clone was recorded at least ten times. From the germline J gene comes the end of the CDR3, since the read stops 3 residues before it. The chain is built from TRBV7-3 and TRBJ1-2, with 8 nucleotides matching TRBD1. V was clipped by 5 bases and J by 7 bases; unmatched bases: 12. The V gene's germline CDR1 is SGHTA and CDR2 FQGTGA. This CDR3 spans 15 amino acids. CDR3 bases read: TGTGCCAGCAGCCAGAGCGGCAGGGGGCGTGGTGGC. Protein: CASSQSGRGRGG. The whole CDR3 sequence is CASSQSGRGRGGYTF.

The sample holds many counts of this clone. Read data end 3 residues before the CDR3 end; the end is taken from the germline J gene. This chain joins TRBV10-3 and TRBJ2-3; TRBD1 might be the D (5 bases). The CDR3 length is 14 residues. The germline V and J ends were trimmed by 7 bases and 6 bases, with 17 bases remaining between them. CDR1 and CDR2 (germline): ENHRY, SYGVKD. Incomplete CDR3 DNA: TGTGCCATCACCGACAGACTGAAGAACGATACG. Translated, it gives CAITDRLKNDT. The whole CDR3 region reads CAITDRLKNDTQYF.

A word on this clone: The CDR3 extends 3 residues past the end of the read, so its final part is completed from the germline J gene. The chain links TRBV5-1 to TRBJ1-2, with 7 nucleotides matching TRBD1. The length of the CDR3 is 15 residues. CDR1 and CDR2 (germline): SGHRS, YFSETQ. The chain's CDR3 is CASSLDTGDAGGYTF. The CDR3 DNA, read in part, is TGCGCCAGCAGCTTGGATACAGGGGACGCTGGGGGC.

This clone appeared many times. Coverage ceases 3 residues before the CDR3 finishes, and the germline J gene fills in the end. The chain joins TRBV5-1 to TRBJ1-4, with D tentatively TRBD1 (6 bases). Germline CDR1 is SGHRS and CDR2 is YFSETQ. The length of the CDR3 is 15 residues. The V end lost 4 bases, the J end lost 4 bases, and 14 bases lay between the germline ends. The CDR3 loop is CASSALQGSNEKLFF. CDR3 bases read: TGCGCCAGCAGCGCGTTACAGGGCAGTAATGAAAAA.

The table lists this clone with many counts. The read gets to within 3 residues of the CDR3 end, and the germline J gene fills in the rest. The J gene is TRBJ1-2, the V gene TRBV7-8; D gene ambiguous. This CDR3 is built from 12 residues. CDR1 and CDR2 from the germline V gene are SGHVS and FQNEAQ. CDR3 DNA (partial): TGTGCCAGCAGCTTAGCTGGCGGCGGC. Protein sequence: CASSLAGGG. The full CDR3 protein reads CASSLAGGGYTF.

This clone was counted at least ten times. The read falls 3 residues short of the CDR3 end, and the missing part is taken from the germline J gene. This sequence joins TRBV4-2 and TRBJ2-3; the match to TRBD1 covers 9 bases. The CDR3 has 17 residues. V lost 4 bases and J lost 3; bases outside the gene matches: 11. Germline lookup yields CDR1 LGHNA and CDR2 YNFKEQ. CDR3 region: CASSRKPTGGVTDTQYF. The sequenced CDR3 bases are TGTGCCAGCAGCCGAAAGCCGACAGGGGGTGTGACAGATACG.

This clone was seen at least ten times. CDR3 region: CASSHISGAYEQYF. CDR3 DNA (partial): TGTGCCAGTAGTCACATAAGCGGAGCCTACGAG. The chain links TRBV19 to TRBJ2-7, with a tentative D call TRBD2 (5 bases). The CDR3 extends 3 residues past the end of the read, so its final part is completed from the germline J gene. V lost 5 bases to trimming and J lost 2 bases, with 13 bases between them. CDR1 LNHDA and CDR2 SQIVND come from the germline V gene (reference sequence). The CDR3 has 14 residues.

This clone was recorded many times. CDR3 bases read: TGCAGTGCTTCTCCGGGACAGGGGGCCAACGAG. Residues: CSASPGQGANE. The CDR3 as a whole reads CSASPGQGANEQYF. The J gene is TRBJ2-7, the V gene TRBV20-1; 12 nucleotides align to TRBD1. The read terminates 3 residues before the CDR3 end, so the remaining end is supplied by the germline J gene. The CDR3 length is 14 residues. V dropped 5 bases and J dropped 5; count of bases not matched to a gene: 7. Germline CDR1 and CDR2: DFQATT and SNEGSKA (reference sequence).

There are many counts of this clone. The CDR3 DNA, read in part, is TGTGCCAGCAGCCCTACTAGCGGGGCTTACAATGAG. Translated, it gives CASSPTSGAYNE. Given in full, the CDR3 is CASSPTSGAYNEQFF. This chain joins TRBV7-3 and TRBJ2-1; the match to TRBD2 covers 10 bases. Sequencing ends 3 residues short of the CDR3 end; the germline J gene provides the rest. The CDR3 contains 15 residues. Germline CDR1 SGHTA, CDR2 FQGTGA. Losses at the gene ends were 5 bases for V and 4 bases for J; bases not matched to a gene: 5.

This clone was detected many times. The CDR3 end is not reached by the read, which stops 3 residues before it; the germline J gene fills it in. V and J are TRBV12-3 or TRBV12-4 and TRBJ2-7; unclear D gene. This CDR3 spans 13 amino acids. Trimming pared 5 bases from V and 5 bases from J, leaving 13 bases between. CDR3 sequence reads: CASSPLRANEQYF. The covered CDR3 bases are TGTGCCAGCAGTCCCTTGCGTGCCAACGAG.

In this sample, this clone turned up many times. The CDR3 extends 3 residues past the end of the read, so its final part is completed from the germline J gene. This chain links TRBV9 with TRBJ2-5; 7 nucleotides line up with TRBD1. CDR1 and CDR2 from the germline V gene are SGDLS and YYNGEE. Trimming cost V 0 bases and J 4 bases; bases outside gene matches: 6. This CDR3 is 15 amino acids long. This CDR3 is CASSVDRGWGETQYF. The part of the CDR3 DNA that was read is TGTGCCAGCAGCGTAGACAGGGGTTGGGGAGAGACC.

This clone was found a few times. This CDR3 is CASSLVGTNYEQYF. The sequenced part of the CDR3 DNA is TGTGCCAGCAGCTTAGTCGGCACTAACTACGAG. The chain is built from TRBV11-2 and TRBJ2-7; D ambiguous. With the read ending 3 residues before the CDR3 end, the germline J gene is used to fill in that end. The ends were cut back, 1 base at V and 3 bases at J, with 10 bases in the middle. Germline values: CDR1 SGHAT, CDR2 FQNNGV. The CDR3 sequence is 14 residues long.

This clone was recorded many times. From the germline J gene comes the end of the CDR3, since the read stops 3 residues before it. J is TRBJ2-3 and V is TRBV4-2, with 10 bases aligning to TRBD2. The germline gives CDR1 LGHNA, CDR2 YNFKEQ. The CDR3 length is 16 residues. Trimming cost V 4 bases and J 0 bases; bases outside gene matches: 4. Partial CDR3 DNA: TGTGCCAGCAGCCTTCAGACTAGCGGGAGCACAGATACG. It specifies CASSLQTSGSTDT. The entire CDR3 protein is CASSLQTSGSTDTQYF.

This clone was counted many times. The CDR3 spells CASRPHEGANSPLHF. The DNA read from the CDR3 is TGTGCCAGCAGACCCCACGAGGGGGCAAATTCACCC. V gene TRBV2 combines with J gene TRBJ1-6; TRBD1 matches 7 bases. Read sequence stops 3 residues before the CDR3 end, and the germline J gene provides the missing end. V lost 6 bases and J lost 7; bases outside the gene matches: 9. This CDR3 spans 15 amino acids. Per the germline V gene, CDR1 is SNHLY and CDR2 is FYNNEI.

The sample holds many counts of this clone. The read finishes 3 residues shy of the CDR3 end, and the germline J gene is used to complete it. The V call is TRBV20-1, the J call TRBJ2-4, with 7 positions matching TRBD1. The V gene's germline CDR1 is DFQATT and CDR2 SNEGSKA (reference sequence). The V and J ends lost 5 bases and 5 bases, in that order; junction bases with no gene match: 3. The CDR3 contains 12 residues. The CDR3 bases that were read are TGCAGTGCTTGGACAGGTCAAAACATT. Translating gives CSAWTGQNI. The full CDR3 protein reads CSAWTGQNIQYF.